This T cell receptor (beta chain) was captured in a study of OX40 agonist ivuxolimab in advanced cancers. Trimming shortened V by 4 bases and J by 4 bases, and 15 bases separated the two germline ends. The CDR3 length is 15 residues. Germline CDR1 is SGHAT and CDR2 is FQNNGV. The protocol was immunoSEQ multiplex PCR, while the TCRdb copy is restricted to in-frame clones and leaves out a portion. Of nearly 60,000 clones listed, 75% to 90% are singletons. This receptor was obtained from an adult with an advanced solid tumor such as melanoma, head and neck, liver or kidney cancer. Sequenced material: CD4+ or CD8+ T cells sorted from blood, taken in a trial of the OX40 agonist ivuxolimab. The genes are TRBV11-2 and TRBJ2-3; D may correspond to TRBD1 or TRBD2 (5 bases each). The CDR3, as DNA: TGTGCCAGCAGCTCCGGGGCCTCGGGTCCAGATACGCAGTATTTT. Protein: CASSSGASGPDTQYF.